Described below is a single T cell receptor beta chain sequence and its context. What it recognizes is unknown. The data were taken from a study of CD8 T cells in ankylosing spondylitis. Study-level results: Peripheral blood samples showed relatively rare disease-linked clones, and these clones were CD8+.

Each TCR beta library was made by quantitative 5'-RACE that incorporated molecular barcodes. From the 5' RACE reads, TCRdb called clonotypes with MiXCR, one entry per CDR3 protein. The sample contains about 150,000 distinct CDR3 sequences, under 45% of which appear only once. This clonotype was obtained from a male donor with ankylosing spondylitis. The specimen was synovial fluid, either unsorted or a sorted T cell fraction (not recorded which).

The CDR3 DNA is TGTGCCATCAGTGGCGAAGCAGGCCCGGGGGGCTATGGCTACACCTTC. Amino acid sequence: CAISGEAGPGGYGYTF. The chain employs TRBV10-3 and TRBJ1-2, with a weak D call TRBD1 (5 bases). The V gene's germline CDR1 is ENHRY and CDR2 SYGVKD. This CDR3 region has 16 residues. V lost 4 bases and J 4 bases, leaving 19 bases between the germline ends.